This T cell receptor beta chain was sequenced for a study of regulatory T cells in long-lasting Graves disease. On the study more broadly: Antithyroid drugs had been taken under 3 months by newly diagnosed Graves' patients.

To make TCR beta libraries, researchers used iRepertoire HTBI primers and Arm-PCR of CDR3 regions. One entry per CDR3 protein, called by TCRdb with MiXCR from the multiplex PCR reads. Altogether 350,000 to 450,000 distinct CDR3 sequences are present, about 15% being singletons, with the ten largest covering over 15%. Time point reported: newly diagnosed GD, antithyroid drugs for less than 3 months. From PBMCs, RNA was extracted and then used to make the TCR library. V lost 1 base to trimming and J lost 4 bases, with 16 bases between them. Germline CDR1 reads GTSNPN; CDR2 reads SVGIG (reference sequence). This CDR3 comprises 15 residues. The sample was also linked to a second study, of T cells in Graves' hyperthyroidism and ophthalmopathy. That report notes: Blood shared most expanded thyroid clonotypes above 0.001.

The genes are TRBV30 and TRBJ1-2, with D perhaps matching TRBD1 (5 bases). The sequence was collected from a woman aged 30 to 39 with Graves disease. The specimen comprised peripheral blood mononuclear cells (PBMCs), sampled at new diagnosis, from a patient treated with antithyroid drugs. CDR3 sequence (DNA): TGTGCCTGGAGTGCCCTCGGGGGGATTGGCTATGGCTACACCTTC. Translated, it gives CAWSALGGIGYGYTF.